This T cell receptor beta chain was sequenced for a study of blood T cell repertoires in COVID-19. The wider study: The United States, Italy and Spain supplied acute and convalescent COVID-19 samples. The analysed material was cDNA or gDNA that came from T cells, B-cell-depleted T cells, or PBMCs.

Source study methods: Amplification from reference gene primers served as the basis for estimated nucleated cell counts. Using immunoSEQ multiplex PCR, the repertoire was profiled, and TCRdb retains in-frame clones only, with some absent. That table is the source of V, J and clone size, and D and trimming were worked out from the DNA. The top ten clones hold around 4.6% of a sample with around 36,000 clones, more than 80% of them seen once. V shed 2 bases and J shed 0 bases, with 10 bases lying between them. Looked up from germline, CDR1 is LNHDA and CDR2 is SQIVND (reference sequence). The CDR3 has 15 amino acids.

The rearrangement links TRBV19 to TRBJ1-1; D gene uncertain. Sequencing was carried out using peripheral blood. This clonotype was sampled from a man aged 55 to 69 with acute or convalescent COVID-19. This CDR3 reads CASSIFSTVNTEAFF. The CDR3 nucleotides read TGTGCCAGTAGTATATTTAGTACGGTGAACACTGAAGCTTTCTTT.